Detailed here is one T cell receptor beta chain. Participant age was roughly 18 to 100 years, and participants resided in roughly 25 US areas. This sample is part of a study of blood T cell repertoires in COVID-19. Study information: Samples of COVID-19 (acute and convalescent) were obtained from the United States, Italy and Spain. PBMCs, B-cell-depleted T cells, or T cells were the source of the cDNA or gDNA that made up the material.

TCRdb keeps only in-frame clones here, not all; method: immunoSEQ multiplex PCR. The sample holds over 300,000 clones, roughly 88% seen once. Material for sequencing was PBMCs or T cells enriched from blood (not recorded which). The receptor comes from a man younger than 40 who had recovered from COVID-19.

The CDR3 region is CASSLVAGATYGYTF. The DNA for the CDR3 is TGTGCCAGCAGCTTAGTGGCAGGGGCTACCTATGGCTACACCTTC. The J gene is TRBJ1-2, the V gene TRBV7-9; D is perhaps TRBD1 (6 bases). The CDR3 runs 15 residues. V was shortened by 1 base and J by 4 bases, with 13 bases between the two germline ends. Germline V CDR1 and CDR2: SEHNR, FQNEAQ (reference sequence).